The entry that follows covers one TCR beta chain sequence. The protocol was immunoSEQ multiplex PCR, while the TCRdb copy is restricted to in-frame clones and leaves out a portion. The sample has 180,000 or so clones, 80% to 85% seen once. This record comes from a study of blood T cell repertoires in COVID-19. Study summary: Both acute and convalescent COVID-19 samples were obtained from the United States, Italy and Spain.

Cohorts were assigned according to the clinical history that participants reported. Germline V CDR1 and CDR2: MNHEY, SMNVEV (reference sequence). J was trimmed by 1 base and V by 2 bases; bases with no gene match: 7. CDR3 length: 16 amino acids. The rearrangement joins TRBV27 to TRBJ2-5, with TRBD2 matching over 7 bases. The sample consisted of PBMCs or T cells enriched from blood (not recorded which). This sequence originates from a man between 40 and 49 years old who had recovered from COVID-19. CDR3 nucleotides: TGTGCCAGCAGTTTAGTTCGGGGGGTGACCCAAGAGACCCAGTACTTC. It yields the protein CASSLVRGVTQETQYF.